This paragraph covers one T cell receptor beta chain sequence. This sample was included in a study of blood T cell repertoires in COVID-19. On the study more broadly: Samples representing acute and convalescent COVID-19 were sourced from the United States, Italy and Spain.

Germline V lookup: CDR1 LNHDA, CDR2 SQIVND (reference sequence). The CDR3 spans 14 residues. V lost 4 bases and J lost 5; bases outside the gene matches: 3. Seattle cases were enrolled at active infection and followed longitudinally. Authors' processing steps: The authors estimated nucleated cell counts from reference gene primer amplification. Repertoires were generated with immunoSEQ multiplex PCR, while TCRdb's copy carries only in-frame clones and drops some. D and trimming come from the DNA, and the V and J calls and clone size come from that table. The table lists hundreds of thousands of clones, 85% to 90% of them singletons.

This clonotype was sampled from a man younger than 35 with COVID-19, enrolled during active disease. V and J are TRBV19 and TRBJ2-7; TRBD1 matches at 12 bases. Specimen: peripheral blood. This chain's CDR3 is CASSRGTGGNEQYF. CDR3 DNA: TGTGCCAGTAGTAGGGGGACAGGGGGCAACGAGCAGTACTTC.